This TCR beta chain was observed in a study of regulatory T cells in long-lasting Graves disease. Notes on the study in general: Among samples with persistent disease, TRBV28, TRBJ1-2 and TRBJ2-5 were favored.

The CDR3 sequence is 15 residues long. Germline CDR1 SNHLY, CDR2 FYNNEI. After removal of 3 bases from V and 11 bases from J, the junction contained 15 bases not matched to a gene. iRepertoire HTBI primers and Arm-PCR of CDR3 regions built TCR beta libraries. Each CDR3 protein gets one entry after TCRdb re-called the multiplex PCR reads with MiXCR. The data contain hundreds of thousands of distinct CDR3 sequences, 9.5% to 15% of them singletons. The time point here: newly diagnosed GD, antithyroid drugs for less than 3 months. Generation of the TCR library employed RNA extracted from PBMCs. EDTA tubes received 7.5 to 9 milliliters of collected peripheral blood. Concerning this clonotype itself: Its antigen is as yet unknown. Only one base separates this from a far larger clonotype, so it likely reflects a read error.

This same sample was also part of a study on T cells in Graves' hyperthyroidism and ophthalmopathy.

This chain connects TRBV2 to TRBJ2-5, with TRBD2 matching over 7 bases. The material sequenced was peripheral blood mononuclear cells (PBMCs), taken at new diagnosis, from a patient treated with antithyroid drugs. The sequence derives from a woman aged 25-40 years with Graves disease. This chain's CDR3 is CASSDRGSSYNEQYF. DNA for the CDR3: TGTGCCAGCAGTGATCGCGGGAGCTCCTACAATGAGCAGTACTTC. The full variable domain, in which reference TRBV2 and TRBJ2-5 provide the parts outside the CDR3, is EPEVTQTPSHQVTQMGQEVILRCVPISNHLYFYWYRQILGQKVEFLVSFYNNEISEKSEIFDDQFSVERPDGSNFTLKIRSTKLEDSAMYFCASSDRGSSYNEQYFGPGTRLLVL.